The TCR beta chain described here comes from a study of graft-versus-host responses after intestinal transplantation. The protocol was immunoSEQ multiplex PCR, while the TCRdb copy is restricted to in-frame clones and leaves out a portion. The table includes about 97,000 clones, around 90% detected once. This CDR3 has 14 residues. Looked up from germline, CDR1 is MGHRA and CDR2 is YSYEKL. The V and J ends lost 0 bases and 5 bases, in that order; junction bases with no gene match: 3. The V and J genes are TRBV4-1 and TRBJ1-1, with 7 bases lining up with TRBD1. The TCR comes from a human patient who received an intestinal transplant, so some T cells may come from the graft donor. The input for sequencing was PBMCs, taken about 460 days after intestinal transplant. CDR3 region: CASSQDRGQTEAFF. In DNA form, the CDR3 reads TGCGCCAGCAGCCAAGATCGGGGACAGACTGAAGCTTTCTTT.